Each of the 8 T cell receptor beta chains below was sequenced from the same sample in a study of cytomegalovirus exposure and HLA in healthy donors. PCR was performed using 60 Vbeta and 13 Jbeta primers. Sequencing used immunoSEQ multiplex PCR; TCRdb keeps in-frame clones, though not all of them. The sample consists of 150,000 to 200,000 clones, around 80% of them appearing once. The specimen sequenced was PBMCs. These receptors came from a woman aged 40 to 50 in good health and CMV-seronegative.

The J gene is TRBJ2-6, the V gene TRBV30, with a possible D match to TRBD2 (5 bases). Trimming took off 3 bases at V and 2 bases at J, with 8 bases between the two ends. Germline values: CDR1 GTSNPN, CDR2 SVGIG (reference sequence). The CDR3 runs 14 residues. The CDR3 spells CAWSGIPGANVLTF. CDR3 DNA: TGTGCCTGGAGCGGGATTCCTGGGGCCAACGTCCTGACTTTC.

This chain links TRBV5-5 with TRBJ1-5; a weak D match, TRBD1 (5 bases). Germline V CDR1 and CDR2: SGHKS, YYEKEE (reference sequence). The V gene lost 4 bases and the J gene lost 7 bases, with 12 bases spanning the gap. The CDR3 is 13 residues long. CDR3 in DNA: TGTGCCAGCAGCGCCAGGGAAGTCCAGCCCCAGCATTTT. Its translation is CASSAREVQPQHF.

The CDR3 DNA follows: TGTGCCTGGAGTGTAGGAGGACCCCTCACTGAAGCTTTCTTT. Translation: CAWSVGGPLTEAFF. The chain combines TRBV30 with TRBJ1-1; D is uncertain. CDR1 is GTSNPN and CDR2 is SVGIG in the germline V gene (reference sequence). V lost 0 bases, J lost 4 bases, and 12 bases lay in between. This CDR3 spans 14 amino acids.

The rearrangement joins TRBV6-8 to TRBJ2-4, with 7 bases matching TRBD1. Germline CDR1 reads MNHGY; CDR2 reads SAAAGT. V was clipped by 6 bases and J by 6 bases; unmatched bases: 8. The CDR3 length is 14 residues. The CDR3 bases are TGTGCCAGCAGCAACGACAGGGTAAGAAACATTCAGTACTTC. Its translation: CASSNDRVRNIQYF.

For this clone: This sample also contains other DNA sequences that code for the same CDR3. The chain has TRBV10-3 and TRBJ2-3; 10 bases agree with TRBD2. CDR1 is ENHRY, CDR2 SYGVKD, per germline. This CDR3 spans 16 amino acids. Germline trimming cut 2 bases from V and 3 bases from J; bases unmatched to any gene: 5. The CDR3, as DNA: TGTGCCATCAGTGAGGGAGCGGGAGGGCCGACAGATACGCAGTATTTT. It specifies CAISEGAGGPTDTQYF.

The chain couples TRBV6-5 to TRBJ2-2, with D possibly being TRBD2 (6 bases). The V gene's germline CDR1 is MNHEY and CDR2 SVGAGI. The ends were cut back, 5 bases at V and 6 bases at J, with 16 bases in the middle. The CDR3 loop spans 15 amino acids. The CDR3: CASSAGTKRAGELFF. The CDR3 bases are TGTGCCAGCAGTGCCGGGACCAAGCGGGCCGGGGAGCTGTTTTTT.

The chain joins TRBV11-3 to TRBJ1-1; D unclear. Germline V gene lookup returns CDR1 SGHNT and CDR2 YENEEA. CDR3 length: 14 residues. With 5 bases removed from V and 0 bases from J, the gap between germline ends came to 10 bases. The CDR3 reads CASSPRFLNTEAFF. DNA of the CDR3: TGTGCCAGCAGCCCCCGGTTCTTGAACACTGAAGCTTTCTTT.

The rearrangement uses TRBV7-8 and TRBJ2-1, with D perhaps matching TRBD1 (6 bases). This CDR3 contains 15 residues. Germline CDR1 and CDR2: SGHVS and FQNEAQ. The V and J ends lost 3 bases and 2 bases respectively, with 11 bases between them. The CDR3 region is CASSLTGFTYNEQFF. The CDR3 region has the DNA TGTGCCAGCAGCTTGACAGGATTTACCTACAATGAGCAGTTCTTC.